These 19 T cell receptor beta chains share one sample of origin, sequenced in a study of TIL therapy for anti-PD-1-resistant metastatic lung cancer. Specified time point: pre-treatment sample, taken before nivolumab and TIL therapy. Sequencing used immunoSEQ v3. TCRdb's copy holds only in-frame clones and misses some; the assay was immunoSEQ multiplex PCR. The profile covers roughly 60,000 clones, with 80% to 90% appearing a single time and roughly 2.6% taken by the ten largest. This specimen consisted of blood, obtained at baseline. Source of these receptors: a person aged 25 to 85 with non-small cell lung cancer.

The V call is TRBV7-8, the J call TRBJ2-5, with a possible D match to TRBD1 (5 bases). The CDR3 contains 13 residues. Germline CDR1 SGHVS, CDR2 FQNEAQ. V lost 3 bases and J 5 bases, leaving 10 bases between the germline ends. The CDR3 spells CASSFIGVETQYF. CDR3 DNA sequence: TGTGCCAGCAGCTTTATAGGGGTTGAGACCCAGTACTTC.

This sequence joins TRBV7-6 and TRBJ2-7, with TRBD2 identical over 7 bases. The CDR3 extends over 14 amino acids. Germline V gene data show CDR1 as SGHVS and CDR2 as FNYEAQ. The V and J ends lost 2 bases and 3 bases, in that order; junction bases with no gene match: 4. The CDR3 region is CASSLLGGNYEQYF. The CDR3 DNA sequence: TGTGCCAGCAGCTTATTGGGGGGGAACTACGAGCAGTACTTC.

The V and J genes are TRBV24-1 and TRBJ2-1, with a weak D call TRBD1 (6 bases). Germline assignment: CDR1 KGHDR and CDR2 SFDVKD. The length of the CDR3 is 15 residues. V gave up 3 bases and J gave up 8 bases, with 16 bases separating them. The CDR3 spells CATSDNRATLDEQFF. In DNA form, the CDR3 reads TGTGCCACCAGTGATAACAGGGCTACCCTCGATGAGCAGTTCTTC.

Concerning this clone: The same CDR3 arises from other DNA sequences in this sample as well. V and J are TRBV27 and TRBJ2-1; D unclear. Per the germline V gene, CDR1 is MNHEY and CDR2 is SMNVEV (reference sequence). V lost 8 bases, J lost 3 bases, and 5 bases lay in between. The CDR3 spans 11 residues. The chain's CDR3 is CASRNYNEQFF. The CDR3 bases are TGTGCCAGCCGTAACTACAATGAGCAGTTCTTC.

Of note for this clone: The junction and the germline gene differ at one end; a read error may be behind it. This CDR3 is also generated by other DNA sequences in the sample. This chain links TRBV3-1 (or the pseudogene TRBV3-2) with TRBJ1-1, with no clear D. Looked up from germline, CDR1 is LGHDT and CDR2 is YNNKEL (reference sequence). The CDR3 is 14 amino acids. This CDR3 is CASSQGSLNTEAFF. The CDR3 DNA follows: TGTGCCAGCAGCCAAGGATCTCTTAACACTGAAGCCTTCTTT.

The rearrangement joins TRBV28 to TRBJ1-1, with D uncertain. The germline V gene has CDR1 MDHEN and CDR2 SYDVKM. V was clipped by 2 bases and J by 3 bases, with 7 bases between them. The CDR3 is made up of 13 amino acids. The CDR3 coding sequence is TGTGCCAGCAGTTTAGGGCAGGACACTGAAGCTTTCTTT. This gives the protein CASSLGQDTEAFF.

The chain combines TRBV28 with TRBJ1-4; D unresolved. CDR1 MDHEN and CDR2 SYDVKM come from the germline V gene. CDR3 size: 13 residues. The germline V and J ends were trimmed by 8 bases and 5 bases, with 12 bases remaining between them. The CDR3 is CASRVDFNEKLFF. The CDR3 nucleotides read TGTGCCAGCCGAGTGGACTTCAATGAAAAACTGTTTTTT. The full variable domain, its missing parts supplied by reference TRBV28 and TRBJ1-4, is DVKVTQSSRYLVKRTGEKVFLECVQDMDHENMFWYRQDPGLGLRLIYFSYDVKMKEKGDIPEGYSVSREKKERFSLILESASTNQTSMYLCASRVDFNEKLFFGSGTQLSVL.

The chain joins TRBV7-8 to TRBJ1-2, with a possible D match to TRBD1 (5 bases). With 0 bases removed from V and 7 bases from J, the gap between germline ends came to 15 bases. Germline CDR1 is SGHVS and CDR2 is FQNEAQ. This CDR3 has 15 amino acids. CDR3 loop: CASSLARRGSGGYTF. In DNA form, the CDR3 reads TGTGCCAGCAGCTTAGCGAGGAGGGGTAGTGGTGGCTACACCTTC.

The chain has TRBV27 and TRBJ2-2; D gene ambiguous. This CDR3 is 14 amino acids long. Germline V lookup: CDR1 MNHEY, CDR2 SMNVEV (reference sequence). The V gene lost 2 bases and the J gene lost 1 base, with 5 bases spanning the gap. CDR3 amino acids: CASSLTVNTGELFF. The CDR3 coding sequence is TGTGCCAGCAGTTTAACCGTGAACACCGGGGAGCTGTTTTTT.

The CDR3 loop is CATSDLGSGSPRLFF. Written as DNA, the CDR3 is TGTGCCACCAGTGATTTGGGTAGCGGGAGTCCCCGTCTGTTCTTC. The chain carries TRBV24-1 and TRBJ2-1; TRBD2 aligns across 9 bases. From germline, CDR1 is KGHDR and CDR2 SFDVKD. CDR3 size: 15 residues. V lost 0 bases to trimming and J lost 15 bases; unmatched junction nucleotides: 11.

The rearrangement joins TRBV9 to TRBJ1-2; perhaps TRBD1 as D (6 bases). Germline loops: CDR1 SGDLS, CDR2 YYNGEE. V dropped 0 bases and J dropped 4 bases, with 10 bases sitting between them. This CDR3 is 14 amino acids long. The CDR3 DNA follows: TGTGCCAGCAGCGTAGGGGAGGGGGTCTATGGCTACACCTTC. Translated, it gives CASSVGEGVYGYTF.

The CDR3 spells CASSRDRPTYEQYF. CDR3 in DNA: TGTGCCAGTAGTCGGGACAGGCCCACCTACGAGCAGTACTTC. This chain connects TRBV19 to TRBJ2-7, with TRBD1 matching over 8 bases. J was trimmed by 2 bases and V by 5 bases; bases with no gene match: 5. The CDR3 sequence is 14 residues long. Germline-derived CDR1 and CDR2 are LNHDA and SQIVND (reference sequence).

J is TRBJ2-3 and V is TRBV6-1; 10 nucleotides agree with TRBD1. The CDR3 has 16 residues. Unmatched junction bases numbered 5, after V lost 2 bases and J lost 3 bases. The V gene's germline CDR1 is MNHNS and CDR2 SASEGT. CDR3 sequence: CASSERTGGKTDTQYF. CDR3 nucleotide sequence: TGTGCCAGCAGTGAAAGGACAGGGGGGAAGACAGATACGCAGTATTTT.

The chain is built from TRBV28 and TRBJ2-2, with a possible D match to TRBD2 (5 bases). The CDR3 consists of 18 residues. CDR1 MDHEN and CDR2 SYDVKM come from the germline V gene. Trimming cost V 3 bases and J 6 bases, with 23 bases left between them. CDR3 loop: CASSLEVAVKGRSGELFF. Written as DNA, the CDR3 is TGTGCCAGCAGTTTGGAGGTGGCAGTTAAGGGTAGATCCGGGGAGCTGTTTTTT.

The chain links TRBV24-1 to TRBJ2-1; a possible D gene is TRBD1 (6 bases). Germline CDR1 KGHDR, CDR2 SFDVKD. The CDR3 is 15 amino acids. Trimming removed 6 bases at V and 2 bases at J, with 13 bases between. The CDR3 coding sequence is TGTGCCACCAGTCCCAGGACAGTAACCTACAATGAGCAGTTCTTC. This codes for CATSPRTVTYNEQFF.

This rearrangement joins TRBV6-5 to TRBJ1-1; tentatively, D is TRBD1 (6 bases). The V gene lost 0 bases and the J gene lost 11 bases, with 13 bases spanning the gap. The CDR3 contains 13 residues. Germline lookup yields CDR1 MNHEY and CDR2 SVGAGI. The CDR3 here is CASSYSRGGAAFF. CDR3 DNA sequence: TGTGCCAGCAGTTACTCGAGGGGGGGGGCGGCTTTCTTT.

The gene calls are TRBV3-1 (or the pseudogene TRBV3-2) and TRBJ2-1; D gene uncertain. This CDR3 region has 12 residues. Trimming stripped 0 bases from V and 10 bases from J, with 7 bases between. Germline CDR1 reads LGHDT; CDR2 reads YNNKEL (reference sequence). In DNA form, the CDR3 reads TGTGCCAGCAGCCAAGACTTTCTCGAGCAGTTCTTC. Its translation is CASSQDFLEQFF.

The V and J genes are TRBV5-5 and TRBJ1-4; perhaps TRBD1 as D (6 bases). Trimming took 4 bases from V and 0 from J, leaving 16 bases between them. Germline V CDR1 and CDR2: SGHKS, YYEKEE (reference sequence). This CDR3 region has 17 residues. The CDR3 region has the DNA TGTGCCAGCAGCCACACCGGGACACTAGCAACTAATGAAAAACTGTTTTTT. Translated, it gives CASSHTGTLATNEKLFF.

This chain links TRBV4-1 with TRBJ1-5; D gene ambiguous. Deletions cut 3 bases from V and 9 bases from J, with 15 bases between. This CDR3 is 14 amino acids long. The germline CDR1 and CDR2 sequences are MGHRA and YSYEKL. The chain's CDR3 is CASSQGKTPWPQHF. CDR3 nucleotide sequence: TGCGCCAGCAGCCAGGGAAAAACCCCGTGGCCCCAGCATTTT.